Listed below are T cell receptor beta chains from one sample, sequenced in a study of T cell repertoires in cytomegalovirus infection. TCRdb fed the reads into MiXCR, producing one record per CDR3 protein. The sample has 750,000 to 950,000 distinct CDR3 sequences; about 27% are singletons. No antigen has been assigned to these receptors. The sample was cultured CD8+ T cells from PBMCs, taken from culture after CMV antigen stimulation. These receptors all come from a human donor in good health (CMV status not recorded). Some clones in this sample may be carry-over from other donors' samples. Each CDR3 is given with its conserved first and last residue. A D gene is named only where the DNA matches it firmly. Clone sizes are given selectively: once, few, many, or a class where the clone is expanded.

cdr3_length: 13
v_call: TRBV12-3/TRBV12-4
clone_size: many
d_call: -
j_call: TRBJ2-1
cdr3_nt: TGTGCCAGCAGTTTCTTGTCCTACAATGAGCAGTTCTTC
cdr3_aa: CASSFLSYNEQFF

cdr3_length: 13
v_call: TRBV20-1
clone_size: -
d_call: TRBD1
j_call: TRBJ1-1
cdr3_nt: TGCAGTGCTAGAGGCAGGGGGGAGACTGAAGCTTTCTTT
cdr3_aa: CSARGRGETEAFF

cdr3_length: 15
v_call: TRBV25-1
clone_size: once
d_call: -
j_call: TRBJ2-5
cdr3_nt: TGTGCCAGCAGCAAATCTCCAGGAACAGTAGAACCCCAGTACTTC
cdr3_aa: CASSKSPGTVEPQYF

cdr3_length: 14
v_call: TRBV27
clone_size: -
d_call: -
j_call: TRBJ1-2
cdr3_nt: TGTGCCAGCAGTTTTGGGGCCCACAACTATGGCTACACCTTC
cdr3_aa: CASSFGAHNYGYTF

cdr3_length: 17
v_call: TRBV6-2/TRBV6-3
clone_size: -
d_call: TRBD2
j_call: TRBJ2-1
cdr3_nt: TGTGCCAGCAGTACCAGCGGGGGGGCCACGTCCTACAATGAGCAGTTCTTC
cdr3_aa: CASSTSGGATSYNEQFF

cdr3_length: 15
v_call: TRBV7-2
clone_size: many
d_call: TRBD1
j_call: TRBJ1-2
cdr3_nt: TGTGCCAGCAGCTTAGGGTCTGCAGGGGGCTCTGGCTACACCTTC
cdr3_aa: CASSLGSAGGSGYTF

cdr3_length: 14
v_call: TRBV6-1
clone_size: -
d_call: -
j_call: TRBJ2-5
cdr3_nt: TGTGCCAGCAGTACGGACGGATTACAAGAGACCCAGTACTTC
cdr3_aa: CASSTDGLQETQYF

cdr3_length: 16
v_call: TRBV20-1
clone_size: -
d_call: TRBD1
j_call: TRBJ1-1
cdr3_nt: TGCAGTGCTAGAGAAGGGACAGGTTATGACAACACTGAAGCTTTCTTT
cdr3_aa: CSAREGTGYDNTEAFF

cdr3_length: 16
v_call: TRBV7-3
clone_size: -
d_call: -
j_call: TRBJ2-6
cdr3_nt: TGTGCCAGCAGCAGACACACTTCCTCTGGGGCCAACGTCCTGACTTTC
cdr3_aa: CASSRHTSSGANVLTF

cdr3_length: 15
v_call: TRBV19
clone_size: -
d_call: -
j_call: TRBJ1-1
cdr3_nt: TGTGCCAGTAGTCACCCGGGAGCCACGAACACTGAAGCTTTCTTT
cdr3_aa: CASSHPGATNTEAFF

cdr3_length: 14
v_call: TRBV7-6
clone_size: many
d_call: -
j_call: TRBJ1-1
cdr3_nt: TGTGCCAGCAGCCGATCGGCGGGGAACACTGAAGCTTTCTTT
cdr3_aa: CASSRSAGNTEAFF

cdr3_length: 14
v_call: TRBV7-9
clone_size: -
d_call: -
j_call: TRBJ1-5
cdr3_nt: TGTGCCAGCAGCACATCGGGGACCAATCAGCCCCAGCATTTT
cdr3_aa: CASSTSGTNQPQHF

cdr3_length: 13
v_call: TRBV24-1
clone_size: -
d_call: -
j_call: TRBJ2-3
cdr3_nt: TGTGCCACCAGTGATTCCGCGGGGGATACGCAGTATTTT
cdr3_aa: CATSDSAGDTQYF

cdr3_length: 15
v_call: TRBV11-2
clone_size: -
d_call: -
j_call: TRBJ1-1
cdr3_nt: TGTGCCAGCAGCTTAGATGGGGGGCTTTTCACTGAAGCTTTCTTT
cdr3_aa: CASSLDGGLFTEAFF

cdr3_length: 14
v_call: TRBV20-1
clone_size: once
d_call: TRBD1
j_call: TRBJ1-5
cdr3_nt: TGCAGTGCACCGGACAGGGGGAACAATCAGCCCCAGCATTTT
cdr3_aa: CSAPDRGNNQPQHF

cdr3_length: 16
v_call: TRBV7-2
clone_size: many
d_call: TRBD1
j_call: TRBJ2-6
cdr3_nt: TGTGCCAGCAGGCCCCCGCAGGGGGCTGGGGCCAACGTCCTGACTTTC
cdr3_aa: CASRPPQGAGANVLTF

cdr3_length: 16
v_call: TRBV7-9
clone_size: -
d_call: -
j_call: TRBJ2-1
cdr3_nt: TGTGCCAGCAGCACAAGGACGAAGTACATTATCTATGAGCAGTTCTTC
cdr3_aa: CASSTRTKYIIYEQFF

cdr3_length: 16
v_call: TRBV7-6
clone_size: -
d_call: -
j_call: TRBJ1-3
cdr3_nt: TGTGCCAGCAGCTCGTACATTTCTCGGCTTGGAAACACCATATATTTT
cdr3_aa: CASSSYISRLGNTIYF

cdr3_length: 12
v_call: TRBV20-1
clone_size: few
d_call: TRBD1
j_call: TRBJ1-2
cdr3_nt: TGCAGTGCGAGACAGGGGTATTATGGCTACACCTTC
cdr3_aa: CSARQGYYGYTF

cdr3_length: 13
v_call: TRBV5-8
clone_size: many
d_call: -
j_call: TRBJ2-7
cdr3_nt: TGTGCCAGCAGCTCAGGACGGGGATACGAGCAGTACTTC
cdr3_aa: CASSSGRGYEQYF

cdr3_length: 14
v_call: TRBV12-3/TRBV12-4
clone_size: few
d_call: -
j_call: TRBJ1-1
cdr3_nt: TGTGCCAGCGCAAAGAAATCCGGAGACTTTGAAGCTTTCTTT
cdr3_aa: CASAKKSGDFEAFF

cdr3_length: 16
v_call: TRBV6-5
clone_size: many
d_call: -
j_call: TRBJ2-2
cdr3_nt: TGTGCCAGCAGTTACGGGCAGACCGGGGACACCGGGGAGCTGTTTTTT
cdr3_aa: CASSYGQTGDTGELFF

cdr3_length: 16
v_call: TRBV24-1
clone_size: -
d_call: TRBD2
j_call: TRBJ2-1
cdr3_nt: TGTGCCACCAGTGATTTATCCGGGGGGTCCCACAATGAGCAGTTCTTC
cdr3_aa: CATSDLSGGSHNEQFF

cdr3_length: 12
v_call: TRBV19
clone_size: -
d_call: -
j_call: TRBJ1-6
cdr3_nt: TGTGCCAGTAGTATAATTAATTCACCCCTCCACTTT
cdr3_aa: CASSIINSPLHF

cdr3_length: 13
v_call: TRBV4-3
clone_size: -
d_call: -
j_call: TRBJ1-4
cdr3_nt: TGCGCCAGCAGCCAAGATCGAAACAGCGGGCTGTTTTTT
cdr3_aa: CASSQDRNSGLFF

cdr3_length: 13
v_call: TRBV19
clone_size: -
d_call: -
j_call: TRBJ1-1
cdr3_nt: TGTGCCAGTAGTATAGCCGGGGGGCCTGAAGCTTTCTTT
cdr3_aa: CASSIAGGPEAFF

cdr3_length: 14
v_call: TRBV28
clone_size: -
d_call: -
j_call: TRBJ2-5
cdr3_nt: TGTGCCAGCAGTTTAAGGTCTCGGGGGGAGACCCAGTACTTC
cdr3_aa: CASSLRSRGETQYF

cdr3_length: 24
v_call: TRBV11-3
clone_size: many
d_call: TRBD2
j_call: TRBJ2-1
cdr3_nt: TGTGCCAGCAGCTTACAAGCACAGGTGGCGACACTTGTTGGACTAGCGGGGGGATACAATGAGCAGTTCTTC
cdr3_aa: CASSLQAQVATLVGLAGGYNEQFF

cdr3_length: 15
v_call: TRBV27
clone_size: few
d_call: TRBD1
j_call: TRBJ1-5
cdr3_nt: TGTGCCAGCAGTAAAACAGGGGGAACCAATCAGCCCCAGCATTTT
cdr3_aa: CASSKTGGTNQPQHF

cdr3_length: 14
v_call: TRBV27
clone_size: -
d_call: -
j_call: TRBJ1-1
cdr3_nt: TGTGCCAGCAGTCCCGGGTCTGGTAGCACTGAAGCTTTCTTT
cdr3_aa: CASSPGSGSTEAFF

cdr3_length: 14
v_call: TRBV7-8
clone_size: -
d_call: -
j_call: TRBJ2-1
cdr3_nt: TGTGCCAGCAGCCCCCTATCCCAGCACAATGAGCAGTTCTTC
cdr3_aa: CASSPLSQHNEQFF

cdr3_length: 18
v_call: TRBV7-8
clone_size: -
d_call: TRBD2
j_call: TRBJ2-3
cdr3_nt: TGTGCCAGCAGCTTCCCGGTCCCCAGCGGGGGGGAGAGAGATACGCAGTATTTT
cdr3_aa: CASSFPVPSGGERDTQYF

cdr3_length: 14
v_call: TRBV6-5
clone_size: few
d_call: TRBD1
j_call: TRBJ1-1
cdr3_nt: TGTGCCAGCAGTTACGGGCAGGGGGGCATTGAAGCTTTCTTT
cdr3_aa: CASSYGQGGIEAFF

cdr3_length: 17
v_call: TRBV6-1
clone_size: -
d_call: TRBD1
j_call: TRBJ1-6
cdr3_nt: TGTGCCAGCACCAATCAAGGGGCCAGGGGGCCAAATTCACCCCTCCACTTT
cdr3_aa: CASTNQGARGPNSPLHF

cdr3_length: 15
v_call: TRBV4-3
clone_size: -
d_call: -
j_call: TRBJ2-2
cdr3_nt: TGCGCCAGCAGCTTTGACCCAGGCTTGGGCGGGGAGCTGTTTTTT
cdr3_aa: CASSFDPGLGGELFF

cdr3_length: 14
v_call: TRBV20-1
clone_size: -
d_call: TRBD2
j_call: TRBJ2-3
cdr3_nt: TGCAGTGCTAGGCCCGGGCTAGCGGCAGGCACGCAGTATTTT
cdr3_aa: CSARPGLAAGTQYF

cdr3_length: 14
v_call: TRBV20-1
clone_size: few
d_call: TRBD2
j_call: TRBJ2-1
cdr3_nt: TGCAGTGCTAGAGGACTAGCGGGGGGCTTGGGGTCGTTCTTC
cdr3_aa: CSARGLAGGLGSFF

cdr3_length: 12
v_call: TRBV6-1
clone_size: -
d_call: -
j_call: TRBJ1-5
cdr3_nt: TGTGCCAGCAGTGGTCACAATCAGCCCCAGCATTTT
cdr3_aa: CASSGHNQPQHF

cdr3_length: 15
v_call: TRBV7-6
clone_size: few
d_call: -
j_call: TRBJ1-1
cdr3_nt: TGTGCCAGCAGCCCTCGGTCCCGATGGAGCACTGAAGCTTTCTTT
cdr3_aa: CASSPRSRWSTEAFF